A single sample is the source of the 2 T cell receptor beta chains below, sequenced in a study of CD8 T cells in ankylosing spondylitis. TCRdb passed the 5' RACE reads through MiXCR, listing each CDR3 protein once. The sample comprises 150,000 to 200,000 distinct CDR3 sequences, 10% to 15% of which are singletons, and approximately 11% rests with the top ten. Sequencing used blood, either unsorted or a sorted T cell fraction (not recorded which). The receptors stem from a female donor with ankylosing spondylitis or in good health (not recorded which).

This chain uses TRBV6-2 or TRBV6-3 with TRBJ1-2, with 8 positions matching TRBD1. Germline V CDR1 and CDR2: MNHEY, SVGEGT. The CDR3 covers 15 residues. The V gene end was trimmed by 2 bases and the J gene end by 7 bases; junction bases not matched to a gene: 9. The CDR3 region is CASSYPRTGISGYTF. The DNA of the CDR3 is TGTGCCAGCAGTTACCCTCGGACAGGGATTAGTGGCTACACCTTC.

This clonotype was seen a few times. V usage is TRBV6-1 and J usage is TRBJ2-3; D perhaps matches TRBD1 (6 bases). Trimming stripped 4 bases from V and 4 bases from J, with 9 bases between. CDR3 size: 13 residues. Germline CDR1 reads MNHNS; CDR2 reads SASEGT. CDR3 sequence: CASSVTGPDTQYF. CDR3 sequence (DNA): TGTGCCAGCAGTGTAACAGGGCCAGATACGCAGTATTTT.